Listed below are T cell receptor beta chains from one sample, sequenced in a study of blood T cell repertoires in COVID-19. The method was immunoSEQ multiplex PCR; TCRdb's version includes in-frame clones alone and lacks a portion of them. The sample includes 110,000 or so clones, approximately 80% of them seen just once. What was sequenced was peripheral blood. Receptors were obtained from an older woman with acute or convalescent COVID-19. The CDR3 runs from the conserved cysteine through the conserved F or W. Each record gives: V gene, J gene, CDR3 length, D gene, clone size, CDR3 protein, CDR3 DNA. The D gene is left open where the match is weak. Where a row states a size, it is once, few, many or the class of an expanded clone; other rows omit it.

>TRBV7-6|TRBJ2-7|16|-|-
CASSPMAGATSYEQYF
TGTGCCAGCAGCCCCATGGCGGGGGCGACCTCCTACGAGCAGTACTTC
>TRBV7-9|TRBJ1-1|14|-|-
CASSPTTGGTEAFF
TGTGCCAGCAGCCCGACGACCGGAGGCACTGAAGCTTTCTTT
>TRBV7-2|TRBJ2-5|16|TRBD2|-
CASSLGRWGGQETQYF
TGTGCCAGCAGCTTAGGACGGTGGGGGGGCCAAGAGACCCAGTACTTC
>TRBV5-1|TRBJ1-1|14|-|-
CASSLDGQNTEAFF
TGCGCCAGCAGCTTGGACGGACAGAACACTGAAGCTTTCTTT
>TRBV4-3|TRBJ2-5|15|-|few
CASSQGALDQETQYF
TGCGCCAGCAGCCAGGGGGCCCTAGATCAAGAGACCCAGTACTTC
>TRBV5-1|TRBJ2-2|17|-|-
CASSLGSTSIGTGELFF
TGCGCCAGCAGCTTGGGGTCAACTTCGATTGGCACCGGGGAGCTGTTTTTT
>TRBV19|TRBJ1-3|15|-|-
CASSNRDNFGNTIYF
TGTGCCAGTAGTAACCGGGACAACTTTGGAAACACCATATATTTT
>TRBV5-5|TRBJ2-1|14|-|-
CASSLGALSDEQFF
TGTGCCAGCAGCTTGGGAGCTCTAAGCGATGAGCAGTTCTTC
>TRBV19|TRBJ1-5|14|TRBD1|-
CASGPRAGGQPQHF
TGTGCCAGTGGCCCCCGGGCAGGGGGTCAGCCCCAGCATTTT
>TRBV11-2|TRBJ1-6|15|TRBD1|-
CASSLGQGANSPLHF
TGTGCCAGCAGCTTAGGACAGGGGGCAAATTCACCCCTCCACTTT
>TRBV9|TRBJ1-1|14|-|few
CASSTDGGNTEAFF
TGTGCCAGCAGCACCGACGGGGGGAACACTGAAGCTTTCTTT
>TRBV11-2|TRBJ2-5|15|-|-
CASSFGAQGRETQYF
TGTGCCAGCAGCTTTGGGGCACAGGGACGAGAGACCCAGTACTTC
>TRBV7-2|TRBJ1-4|13|-|-
CASSLNRVGKLFF
TGTGCCAGCAGCTTAAACAGGGTTGGAAAACTGTTTTTT
>TRBV3-1/TRBV3-2|TRBJ1-5|15|-|-
CASSLDGGANQPQHF
TGTGCCAGCAGTCTCGACGGGGGGGCTAATCAGCCCCAGCATTTT
>TRBV7-2|TRBJ2-2|16|TRBD1|-
CASSLATGDYTGELFF
TGTGCCAGCAGCTTAGCGACAGGGGATTACACCGGGGAGCTGTTTTTT
>TRBV30|TRBJ1-1|13|-|-
CAWTLFSNTEAFF
TGTGCCTGGACCCTATTCTCGAACACTGAAGCTTTCTTT
>TRBV5-4|TRBJ1-3|14|-|-
CASSFGGQGNTIYF
TGTGCCAGCAGCTTTGGGGGCCAGGGAAACACCATATATTTT
>TRBV5-1|TRBJ2-1|18|-|-
CASSLGLTGSYTYNEQFF
TGCGCCAGCAGCTTGGGCCTTACAGGGTCCTATACCTACAATGAGCAGTTCTTC
>TRBV29-1|TRBJ2-5|14|-|-
CSVPLPGVKETQYF
TGCAGCGTCCCTCTCCCCGGGGTAAAGGAGACCCAGTACTTC
>TRBV6-2/TRBV6-3|TRBJ2-2|17|-|-
CASSYSLTGSGTGELFF
TGTGCCAGCAGTTACTCGTTGACAGGGAGCGGGACCGGGGAGCTGTTTTTT
>TRBV5-1|TRBJ2-6|15|-|-
CASSLAGSGANVLTF
TGCGCCAGCAGCTTGGCCGGGTCCGGGGCCAACGTCCTGACTTTC
>TRBV7-3|TRBJ2-1|14|TRBD1|-
CASSSGQGWDEQFF
TGTGCCAGCAGCTCAGGACAGGGGTGGGATGAGCAGTTCTTC
>TRBV9|TRBJ1-2|15|-|once
CASSPGFLGGYGYTF
TGTGCCAGCAGCCCCGGTTTTCTGGGGGGCTATGGCTACACCTTC
>TRBV6-6|TRBJ1-5|12|-|-
CASRESNQPQHF
TGTGCCAGCAGGGAGAGCAATCAGCCCCAGCATTTT
>TRBV7-2|TRBJ1-5|14|-|-
CASSPRGGGQPQHF
TGTGCCAGCAGCCCCCGAGGGGGGGGGCAGCCCCAGCATTTT
>TRBV4-3|TRBJ2-1|15|-|-
CASSQVESSYNEQFF
TGCGCCAGCAGCCAAGTCGAGAGCTCCTACAATGAGCAGTTCTTC
>TRBV9|TRBJ1-3|14|TRBD1|-
CASSVTGAGNTIYF
TGTGCCAGCAGCGTCACAGGGGCTGGAAACACCATATATTTT
>TRBV6-5|TRBJ2-7|14|-|-
CASSSTRGLGEQYF
TGTGCCAGCAGTTCCACCAGGGGTCTCGGCGAGCAGTACTTC
>TRBV7-6|TRBJ2-5|14|-|-
CASSLDGGQETQYF
TGTGCCAGCAGCTTAGATGGGGGCCAGGAGACCCAGTACTTC
>TRBV30|TRBJ2-5|16|TRBD2|-
CAWRTGLAGGRETQYF
TGTGCCTGGAGGACGGGACTAGCGGGGGGGCGGGAGACCCAGTACTTC
>TRBV27|TRBJ2-2|14|TRBD2|few
CASGPGGMSGELFF
TGTGCCAGCGGCCCGGGGGGGATGTCCGGGGAGCTGTTTTTT
>TRBV5-1|TRBJ1-1|14|TRBD1|once
CASSSATGGSPAFF
TGCGCCAGCAGCTCGGCCACAGGGGGCTCCCCTGCTTTCTTT
>TRBV19|TRBJ2-3|12|-|-
CATRQSTDTQYF
TGTGCCACCCGACAGAGCACAGATACGCAGTATTTT
>TRBV7-9|TRBJ2-3|16|TRBD2|once
CASRAEIAGEEDTQYF
TGTGCCAGCAGGGCAGAGATAGCGGGAGAGGAAGATACGCAGTATTTT
>TRBV5-5|TRBJ2-5|16|TRBD2|-
CASSLAQTSGAETQYF
TGTGCCAGCAGCTTGGCCCAAACTAGCGGGGCAGAGACCCAGTACTTC
>TRBV30|TRBJ1-1|11|-|-
CAWLGRTEAFF
TGTGCCTGGTTGGGGAGAACTGAAGCTTTCTTT
>TRBV7-8|TRBJ2-1|16|-|-
CASNFNPELSYNEQFF
TGTGCCAGCAACTTTAACCCCGAGCTCTCCTACAATGAGCAGTTCTTC
>TRBV4-1|TRBJ2-1|17|TRBD2|-
CASSRSGLADLGNEQFF
TGCGCCAGCAGCCGGTCGGGACTAGCGGATTTGGGGAATGAGCAGTTCTTC
>TRBV5-1|TRBJ1-3|15|-|-
CASSPVGTAGNTIYF
TGCGCCAGCAGCCCGGTTGGAACAGCTGGAAACACCATATATTTT
>TRBV6-2/TRBV6-3|TRBJ2-5|11|-|-
CASSYGAFEYF
TGTGCCAGCAGTTACGGAGCCTTCGAGTACTTC
>TRBV4-1|TRBJ2-7|15|TRBD1|-
CASSHETGKGYEQYF
TGCGCCAGCAGCCACGAGACAGGGAAAGGATACGAGCAGTACTTC
>TRBV6-5|TRBJ2-1|16|TRBD2|-
CASSYTPGGPYNEQFF
TGTGCCAGCAGTTACACCCCGGGGGGGCCCTACAATGAGCAGTTCTTC
>TRBV7-9|TRBJ2-7|14|TRBD1|-
CASSLEQGAYEQYF
TGTGCCAGCAGCTTAGAACAGGGGGCCTACGAGCAGTACTTC
>TRBV11-2|TRBJ2-5|17|TRBD2|-
CASSHAISGEKRETQYF
TGTGCCAGCAGCCACGCCATTAGCGGGGAAAAAAGGGAGACCCAGTACTTC
>TRBV7-2|TRBJ2-1|15|TRBD1|-
CASRSPGQGRNEQFF
TGTGCCAGCAGATCACCGGGACAGGGAAGGAATGAGCAGTTCTTC
>TRBV12-5|TRBJ1-1|14|-|many
CASGLEGGKAEAFF
TGTGCTAGTGGTTTGGAAGGGGGTAAGGCTGAAGCTTTCTTT